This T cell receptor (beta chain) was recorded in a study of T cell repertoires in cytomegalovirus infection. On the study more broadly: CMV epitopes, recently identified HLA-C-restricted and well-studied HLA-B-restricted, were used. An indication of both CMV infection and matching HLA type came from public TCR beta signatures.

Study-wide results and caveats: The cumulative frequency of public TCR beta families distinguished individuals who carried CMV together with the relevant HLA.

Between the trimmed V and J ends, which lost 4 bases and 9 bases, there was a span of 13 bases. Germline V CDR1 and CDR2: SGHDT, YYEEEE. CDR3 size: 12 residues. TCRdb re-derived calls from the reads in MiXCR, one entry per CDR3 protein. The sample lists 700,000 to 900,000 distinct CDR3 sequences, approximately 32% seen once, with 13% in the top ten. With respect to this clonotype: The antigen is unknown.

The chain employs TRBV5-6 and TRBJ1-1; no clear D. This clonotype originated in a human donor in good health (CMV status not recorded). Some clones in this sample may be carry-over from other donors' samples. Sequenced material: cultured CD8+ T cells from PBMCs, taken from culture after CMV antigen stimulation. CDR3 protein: CASSPGPRKAFF. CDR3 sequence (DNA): TGTGCCAGCAGCCCCGGACCGAGGAAAGCTTTCTTT.